This T cell receptor (beta chain) comes out of a study of shared clonotypes between healthy human individuals. Study-wide context: The plates for each donor numbered three CD4 naive, three CD4 memory, two CD8 naive and one CD8 memory.

Naive CD8 cells comprised CD45RO-negative, CCR7-positively selected cells, excluding terminally differentiated effector memory CD45RA+ cells. Here immunoSEQ multiplex PCR was the method, and the copy in TCRdb shows in-frame clones only, minus some. The sample has about 680,000 clones; roughly 94% are singletons. The clonotype comes from a young man in good health. The sample comprised naive CD8+ T cells sorted from blood.

CDR3 DNA: TGTGCCACCAAACGGGGGCGATTAGCCTACGAGCAGTACTTC. As protein: CATKRGRLAYEQYF. The chain has TRBV27 and TRBJ2-7; D may match TRBD1 or TRBD2 (6 bases each). Looked up from germline, CDR1 is MNHEY and CDR2 is SMNVEV (reference sequence). CDR3 size: 14 residues. Between the trimmed V and J ends, which lost 10 bases and 2 bases, there was a span of 18 bases.